The 26 T cell receptor beta chains presented below share a single source sample, sequenced in a study of blood T cells in healthy people across ages. A J-beta primer mix and a sample-barcoded 5' primer were used in a second PCR of roughly 6 to 12 cycles. TCRdb fed the 5' RACE reads into MiXCR, producing one record per CDR3 protein. The data show over 700,000 distinct CDR3 sequences, approximately 55% seen once. Sequences were obtained from blood. These receptors were taken from a man at least 80 years old in good health.

V usage is TRBV7-9 and J usage is TRBJ1-1, with 8 bases that match TRBD1. Germline V gene lookup returns CDR1 SEHNR and CDR2 FQNEAQ (reference sequence). J was trimmed by 5 bases and V by 2 bases; bases with no gene match: 1. The CDR3 runs to 13 residues. The CDR3 sequence is CASSLRQGTEAFF. CDR3 DNA sequence: TGTGCCAGCAGCTTAAGACAGGGGACTGAAGCTTTCTTT. Variable domain in full (rest from reference TRBV7-9 and TRBJ1-1): DTGVSQNPRHKITKRGQNVTFRCDPISEHNRLYWYRQTLGQGPEFLTYFQNEAQLEKSRLLSDRFSAERPKGSFSTLEIQRTEQGDSAMYLCASSLRQGTEAFFGQGTRLTVV.

The sample holds one count of this clonotype. The chain joins TRBV5-1 to TRBJ2-5, with 7 nucleotides matching TRBD2. The CDR3 has 15 amino acids. Germline CDR1 is SGHRS and CDR2 is YFSETQ. With V trimmed by 2 bases and J by 1 base, 5 bases remained unmatched. CDR3 in amino acids: CASSFGASGQETQYF. CDR3 DNA sequence: TGCGCCAGCAGCTTTGGGGCTAGCGGCCAAGAGACCCAGTACTTC.

The chain combines TRBV29-1 with TRBJ2-2, with TRBD1 matching 12 bases. V lost 7 bases to trimming and J lost 5 bases; unmatched junction nucleotides: 5. The CDR3 length is 14 residues. CDR1 is SQVTM and CDR2 is ANQGSEA in the germline V gene. The DNA of the CDR3 is TGCAGCGCCGGGACAGGGGGCTATACCGGGGAGCTGTTTTTT. This gives the protein CSAGTGGYTGELFF.

The V and J genes are TRBV28 and TRBJ2-4, with D possibly TRBD1 on 6 matching bases. CDR1 is MDHEN, CDR2 SYDVKM, per germline. Between the trimmed V and J ends, which lost 3 bases and 8 bases, there was a span of 11 bases. CDR3 length: 13 residues. CDR3 in DNA: TGTGCCAGCAGTTTTCCGTACAGGGACATTCAGTACTTC. Amino acid sequence: CASSFPYRDIQYF.

This clonotype was detected a few times. The V gene is TRBV5-1, the J gene TRBJ2-7, with 12 bases lining up with TRBD2. Germline V gives CDR1 SGHRS, CDR2 YFSETQ. The CDR3 is 15 residues long. V was pared by 4 bases and J by 4 bases, with 6 bases of the junction left unmatched. The CDR3 DNA reads as TGCGCCAGCAGCAACCGACTAGCGGGAGATTACGAGCAGTACTTC. Amino acid sequence: CASSNRLAGDYEQYF. Based on the CDR3 plus reference TRBV5-1 and TRBJ2-7, the full variable domain is KAGVTQTPRYLIKTRGQQVTLSCSPISGHRSVSWYQQTPGQGLQFLFEYFSETQRNKGNFPGRFSGRQFSNSRSEMNVSTLELGDSALYLCASSNRLAGDYEQYFGPGTRLTVT.

This CDR3 reads CSASSGTVIEKLFF. For the CDR3, the DNA is TGCAGTGCTAGTTCCGGGACAGTCATAGAAAAACTGTTTTTT. The chain combines TRBV20-1 with TRBJ1-4, with 7 bases that match TRBD1. This CDR3 contains 14 residues. CDR1 and CDR2 (germline): DFQATT, SNEGSKA (reference sequence). V shed 3 bases and J 8 bases; nucleotides not matched to a gene: 9.

Many counts were recorded for this clonotype. This chain links TRBV29-1 with TRBJ2-7, with 9 bases aligning to TRBD1. The CDR3 extends over 14 amino acids. V shed 3 bases and J 3 bases; nucleotides not matched to a gene: 6. Looked up from germline, CDR1 is SQVTM and CDR2 is ANQGSEA. CDR3 amino acids: CSVEGGQGIYEQYF. CDR3 DNA: TGCAGCGTTGAGGGGGGACAGGGCATCTACGAGCAGTACTTC.

In its sample, this clonotype was seen a few times. The chain links TRBV5-6 to TRBJ2-7, with D possibly matching TRBD1 (6 bases). V lost 4 bases to trimming and J lost 2 bases, with 19 bases between them. Looked up from germline, CDR1 is SGHDT and CDR2 is YYEEEE. The CDR3 extends over 16 amino acids. The CDR3 loop is CASSRRTGQRTYEQYF. DNA of the CDR3: TGTGCCAGCAGCAGGCGAACAGGGCAGCGGACCTACGAGCAGTACTTC.

V is TRBV5-1 and J is TRBJ1-1; weak D call: TRBD1 (5 bases). CDR3 size: 15 residues. V was pared by 0 bases and J by 6 bases, with 15 bases between. Germline values: CDR1 SGHRS, CDR2 YFSETQ. The DNA of the CDR3 is TGCGCCAGCAGCTTGGCGGACACCAGTTCCGCTGAAGCTTTCTTT. Protein sequence: CASSLADTSSAEAFF.

The CDR3 region has the DNA TGTGCCAGCAGCCGGGGGGGGACAGTCTCCTACGAGCAGTACTTC. The encoded protein is CASSRGGTVSYEQYF. The chain is built from TRBV7-2 and TRBJ2-7; D is perhaps TRBD2 (8 bases). The CDR3 loop spans 15 amino acids. Deletions cut 5 bases from V and 0 bases from J, with 14 bases between. Germline CDR1 SGHTA, CDR2 FQGNSA.

This clonotype has just a few counts. The V and J genes are TRBV6-5 and TRBJ1-2; 8 nucleotides align to TRBD1. V gave up 4 bases and J gave up 4 bases; unmatched junction bases: 5. The CDR3 has 14 amino acids. Germline loops: CDR1 MNHEY, CDR2 SVGAGI. In nucleotides, the CDR3 is TGTGCCAGCAGTTCGGACAGGGACGGCTATGGCTACACCTTC. Amino acids: CASSSDRDGYGYTF.

This chain uses TRBV14 with TRBJ2-1; TRBD1 is a possible D gene (6 bases). The V gene lost 4 bases and the J gene lost 6 bases, with 19 bases spanning the gap. This CDR3 comprises 16 residues. From germline, CDR1 is SGHDN and CDR2 FVKESK. Here the CDR3 reads CASSPGQGIKLNEQFF. The CDR3 DNA follows: TGTGCCAGCAGCCCCGGCCAGGGGATCAAACTCAATGAGCAGTTCTTC.

This clonotype was seen more than once but under ten times. V and J are TRBV7-2 and TRBJ2-1; D gene unclear. Per the germline V gene, CDR1 is SGHTA and CDR2 is FQGNSA. CDR3 length: 13 amino acids. Trimming removed 1 base from V and 7 bases from J, with 8 bases in between. CDR3 sequence: CASSLGSVNEQFF. CDR3 DNA: TGTGCCAGCAGCTTAGGGTCCGTAAATGAGCAGTTCTTC.

This clonotype was recorded a few times. The gene calls are TRBV6-5 and TRBJ2-5; TRBD2 matches 13 bases. The J call may not be correct, given that the DNA end is closer to TRBJ2-7. This CDR3 is 15 amino acids long. Germline V lookup: CDR1 MNHEY, CDR2 SVGAGI. Here the CDR3 reads CASRHGTSGTYEQYF. CDR3 nucleotide sequence: TGTGCCAGCAGACATGGGACTAGCGGGACCTACGAGCAGTACTTC.

The chain combines TRBV7-2 with TRBJ2-1; D is uncertain. The CDR3 is 14 residues long. Trimming removed 0 bases at V and 13 bases at J, with 16 bases between. The germline V gene encodes CDR1 SGHTA and CDR2 FQGNSA. In DNA form, the CDR3 reads TGTGCCAGCAGCTTAGCGCGTATTCATCAAATCCAGTTCTTC. It yields the protein CASSLARIHQIQFF.

The genes are TRBV5-1 and TRBJ2-7, with D possibly being TRBD2 (5 bases). V dropped 1 base and J dropped 7 bases, with 18 bases sitting between them. There are 15 residues in the CDR3. Germline CDR1 is SGHRS and CDR2 is YFSETQ. The CDR3 spells CASSLLGGASREQYF. CDR3 bases: TGCGCCAGCAGCTTGCTCGGAGGCGCGTCTCGGGAGCAGTACTTC.

This clonotype was detected once. The chain combines TRBV20-1 with TRBJ2-7; D is ambiguous. The CDR3 covers 11 residues. The germline V gene has CDR1 DFQATT and CDR2 SNEGSKA (reference sequence). V lost 6 bases and J 6 bases, leaving 12 bases between the germline ends. CDR3 region: CSARPGAEQYF. CDR3 DNA: TGCAGTGCCCGACCAGGCGCCGAGCAGTACTTC.

This clonotype was recorded at least ten times. The chain employs TRBV12-3 or TRBV12-4 and TRBJ2-5; 10 nucleotides agree with TRBD2. The J segment lost 1 base and the V segment lost 11 bases, leaving 7 bases of the junction unmatched. This CDR3 region has 14 residues. CDR3 bases: TGTGCCTGCTCGCTAGCGGGGGTCCAAGAGACCCAGTACTTC. Its translation: CACSLAGVQETQYF.

The gene calls are TRBV4-1 and TRBJ2-1; 7 positions agree with TRBD2. J was trimmed by 7 bases and V by 3 bases; bases with no gene match: 24. The germline V gene encodes CDR1 MGHRA and CDR2 YSYEKL. This CDR3 is built from 20 residues. The CDR3 loop reads CASSQTRGQILSGVYNEQFF. For the CDR3, the DNA is TGCGCCAGCAGCCAGACCCGGGGCCAGATCCTAAGCGGGGTTTATAATGAGCAGTTCTTC.

The J gene is TRBJ1-5, the V gene TRBV7-2; TRBD1 might be the D (6 bases). CDR3 size: 13 residues. CDR1 and CDR2 from the germline V gene are SGHTA and FQGNSA. The V end lost 2 bases, the J end lost 7 bases, and 9 bases lay between the germline ends. CDR3 in amino acids: CASSLRGEQPQHF. The CDR3 coding sequence is TGTGCCAGCAGCTTAAGGGGGGAACAGCCCCAGCATTTT.

This clonotype was seen ten or more times. V is TRBV9 and J is TRBJ2-7; D is perhaps TRBD1 (6 bases). The CDR3 covers 17 residues. The ends were cut back, 3 bases at V and 6 bases at J, with 25 bases in the middle. CDR1 is SGDLS, CDR2 YYNGEE, per germline. CDR3 loop: CASSADSEVGFLGEQYF. The DNA of the CDR3 is TGTGCCAGCAGCGCGGACAGTGAAGTGGGTTTTCTCGGCGAGCAGTACTTC.

This clonotype was detected a few times. This chain's CDR3 is CSARDSTSQRQLDTQYF. CDR3 in DNA: TGCAGTGCTAGGGACTCCACCTCCCAGAGACAGTTAGATACGCAGTATTTT. V gene TRBV20-1 combines with J gene TRBJ2-3, with D tentatively TRBD1 or TRBD2 (5 bases each). Per germline, CDR1 DFQATT and CDR2 SNEGSKA (reference sequence). Trimming took 3 bases from V and 5 from J, leaving 24 bases between them. This CDR3 is built from 17 residues.

V and J are TRBV10-3 and TRBJ2-7, with a tentative D call TRBD2 (5 bases). V was trimmed by 0 bases and J by 0 bases, leaving 12 bases between them. Germline CDR1 ENHRY, CDR2 SYGVKD. The CDR3 is made up of 16 amino acids. The CDR3 DNA reads TGTGCCATCAGTGAGTCTTTAGCGTACAACTCCTACGAGCAGTACTTC. This gives the protein CAISESLAYNSYEQYF.

This clonotype has a handful of counts. The gene calls are TRBV27 and TRBJ1-1; unclear D gene. The CDR3 has 15 amino acids. V was cut by 5 bases and J by 2 bases, with 15 bases left in between. Germline loops: CDR1 MNHEY, CDR2 SMNVEV (reference sequence). The CDR3 bases are TGTGCCAGCAGTGCCCTAGAGATTCCAAACACTGAAGCTTTCTTT. Protein sequence: CASSALEIPNTEAFF.

The gene calls are TRBV12-3 or TRBV12-4 and TRBJ1-4; D ambiguous. V was clipped by 5 bases and J by 0 bases, with 10 bases between them. The CDR3 extends over 15 amino acids. The CDR3 protein is CASSPPLATNEKLFF. CDR3 nucleotides: TGTGCCAGCAGTCCCCCACTGGCAACTAATGAAAAACTGTTTTTT.

A remark on this clonotype: One end of the junction is discordant with germline, which a read error may explain. This chain joins TRBV3-1 and TRBJ2-1; D ambiguous. CDR1 is LGHDT and CDR2 is YNNKEL in the germline V gene (reference sequence). The CDR3 runs to 13 residues. The CDR3 reads CTSSQGLPREQFF. The DNA of the CDR3 is TGTACCAGCAGCCAAGGTCTGCCTCGGGAGCAGTTCTTC.